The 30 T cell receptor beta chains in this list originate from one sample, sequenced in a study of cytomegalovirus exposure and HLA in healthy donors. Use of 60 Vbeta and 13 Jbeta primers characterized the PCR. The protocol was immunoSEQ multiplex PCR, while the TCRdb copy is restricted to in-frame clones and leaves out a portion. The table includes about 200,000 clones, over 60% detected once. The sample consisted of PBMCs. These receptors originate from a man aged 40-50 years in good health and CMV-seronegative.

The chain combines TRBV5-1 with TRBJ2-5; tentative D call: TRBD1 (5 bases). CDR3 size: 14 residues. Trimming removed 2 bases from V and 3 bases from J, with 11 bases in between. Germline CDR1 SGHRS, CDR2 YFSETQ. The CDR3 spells CASSFNPGKETQYF. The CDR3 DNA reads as TGCGCCAGCAGCTTTAATCCAGGGAAAGAGACCCAGTACTTC. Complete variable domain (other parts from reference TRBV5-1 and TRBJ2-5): KAGVTQTPRYLIKTRGQQVTLSCSPISGHRSVSWYQQTPGQGLQFLFEYFSETQRNKGNFPGRFSGRQFSNSRSEMNVSTLELGDSALYLCASSFNPGKETQYFGPGTRLLVL.

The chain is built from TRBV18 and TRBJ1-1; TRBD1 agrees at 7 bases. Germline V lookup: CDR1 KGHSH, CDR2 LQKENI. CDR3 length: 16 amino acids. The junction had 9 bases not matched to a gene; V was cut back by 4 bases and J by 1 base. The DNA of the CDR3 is TGTGCCAGCTCACAGGGGATAGGGACAGCGAACACTGAAGCTTTCTTT. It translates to CASSQGIGTANTEAFF.

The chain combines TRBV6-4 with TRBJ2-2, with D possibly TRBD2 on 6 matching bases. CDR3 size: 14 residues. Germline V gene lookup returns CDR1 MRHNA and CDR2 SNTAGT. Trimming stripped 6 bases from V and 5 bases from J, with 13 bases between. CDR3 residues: CASRAGSRTGELFF. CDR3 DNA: TGTGCCAGCAGAGCGGGTAGTCGGACCGGGGAGCTGTTTTTT.

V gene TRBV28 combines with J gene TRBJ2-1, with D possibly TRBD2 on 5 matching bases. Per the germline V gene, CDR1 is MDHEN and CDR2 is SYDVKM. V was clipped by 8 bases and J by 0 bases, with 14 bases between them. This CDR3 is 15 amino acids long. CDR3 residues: CASGSGPSSYNEQFF. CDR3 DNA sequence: TGTGCCAGCGGCAGCGGACCGAGCTCCTACAATGAGCAGTTCTTC.

This CDR3 is CSATSRGTQYF. DNA for the CDR3: TGCAGTGCCACAAGTAGGGGGACCCAGTACTTC. The V call is TRBV20-1, the J call TRBJ2-5; TRBD1 might be the D (5 bases). This CDR3 contains 11 residues. Germline loops: CDR1 DFQATT, CDR2 SNEGSKA (reference sequence). Deletions cut 6 bases from V and 7 bases from J, with 12 bases between.

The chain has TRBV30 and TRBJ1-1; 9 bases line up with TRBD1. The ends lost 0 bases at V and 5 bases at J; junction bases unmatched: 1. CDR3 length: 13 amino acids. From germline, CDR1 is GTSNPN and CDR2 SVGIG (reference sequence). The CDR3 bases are TGTGCCTGGAGTGTACAGGGGGCGACTGAAGCTTTCTTT. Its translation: CAWSVQGATEAFF.

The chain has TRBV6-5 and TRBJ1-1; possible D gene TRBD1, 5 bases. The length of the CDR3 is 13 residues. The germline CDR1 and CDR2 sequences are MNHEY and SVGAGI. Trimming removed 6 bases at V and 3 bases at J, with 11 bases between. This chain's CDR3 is CASSRPTDTEAFF. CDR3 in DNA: TGTGCCAGCAGCCGTCCGACAGACACTGAAGCTTTCTTT.

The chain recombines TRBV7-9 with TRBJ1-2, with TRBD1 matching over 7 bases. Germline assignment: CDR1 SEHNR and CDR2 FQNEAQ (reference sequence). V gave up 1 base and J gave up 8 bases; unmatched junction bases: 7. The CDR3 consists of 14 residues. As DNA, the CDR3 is TGTGCCAGCAGCTTAGAAGCGGCAGGGGGAGGCTACACCTTC. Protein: CASSLEAAGGGYTF.

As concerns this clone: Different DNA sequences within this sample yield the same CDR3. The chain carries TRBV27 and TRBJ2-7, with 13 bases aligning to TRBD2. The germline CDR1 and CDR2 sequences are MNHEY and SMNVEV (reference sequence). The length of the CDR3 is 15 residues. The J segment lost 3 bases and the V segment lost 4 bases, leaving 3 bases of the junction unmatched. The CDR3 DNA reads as TGTGCCAGCAGTTGGGGACTAGCGGGAAGCTACGAGCAGTACTTC. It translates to CASSWGLAGSYEQYF.

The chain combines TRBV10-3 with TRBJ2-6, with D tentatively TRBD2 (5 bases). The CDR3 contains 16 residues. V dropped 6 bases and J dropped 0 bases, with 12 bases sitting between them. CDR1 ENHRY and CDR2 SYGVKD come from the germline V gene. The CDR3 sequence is CAISTDSGSGANVLTF. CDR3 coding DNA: TGTGCCATCAGCACGGACTCCGGCTCTGGGGCCAACGTCCTGACTTTC.

The CDR3 coding sequence is TGCGCCAGCAGCTTGGTAACCGGGACTAGTATTTCGGATACGCAGTATTTT. It translates to CASSLVTGTSISDTQYF. The chain combines TRBV5-1 with TRBJ2-3, with 8 bases lining up with TRBD2. After removal of 0 bases from V and 6 bases from J, the junction contained 12 bases not matched to a gene. The CDR3 covers 17 residues. Germline V gives CDR1 SGHRS, CDR2 YFSETQ.

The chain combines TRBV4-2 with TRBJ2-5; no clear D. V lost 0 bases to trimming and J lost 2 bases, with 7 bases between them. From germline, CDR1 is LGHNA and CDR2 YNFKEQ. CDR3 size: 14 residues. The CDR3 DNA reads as TGTGCCAGCAGCCAAGAGGTAGATCAAGAGACCCAGTACTTC. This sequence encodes CASSQEVDQETQYF.

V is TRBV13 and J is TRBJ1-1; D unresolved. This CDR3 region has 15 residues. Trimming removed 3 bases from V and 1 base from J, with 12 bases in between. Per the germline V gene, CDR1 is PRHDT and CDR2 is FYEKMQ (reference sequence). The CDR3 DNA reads TGTGCCAGCAGCTTTCTCTACAGACAGAACACTGAAGCTTTCTTT. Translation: CASSFLYRQNTEAFF.

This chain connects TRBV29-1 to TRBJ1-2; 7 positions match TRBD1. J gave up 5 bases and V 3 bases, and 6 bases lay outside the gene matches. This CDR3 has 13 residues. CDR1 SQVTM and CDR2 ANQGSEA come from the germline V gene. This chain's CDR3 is CSVDTGQRYGYTF. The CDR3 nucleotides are TGCAGCGTTGACACGGGACAGCGATATGGCTACACCTTC.

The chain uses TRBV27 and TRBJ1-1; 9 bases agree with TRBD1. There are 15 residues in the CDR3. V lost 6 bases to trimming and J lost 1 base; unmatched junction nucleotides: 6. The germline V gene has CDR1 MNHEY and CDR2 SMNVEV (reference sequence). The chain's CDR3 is CASRITGQGNTEAFF. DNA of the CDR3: TGTGCCAGCAGGATAACGGGACAGGGGAACACTGAAGCTTTCTTT.

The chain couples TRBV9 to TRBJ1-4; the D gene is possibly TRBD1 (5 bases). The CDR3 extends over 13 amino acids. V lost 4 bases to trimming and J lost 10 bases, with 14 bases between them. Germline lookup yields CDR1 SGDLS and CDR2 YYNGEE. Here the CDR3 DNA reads TGTGCCAGCAGCTCAGGGTCCTATGGAAAACTGTTTTTT. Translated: CASSSGSYGKLFF.

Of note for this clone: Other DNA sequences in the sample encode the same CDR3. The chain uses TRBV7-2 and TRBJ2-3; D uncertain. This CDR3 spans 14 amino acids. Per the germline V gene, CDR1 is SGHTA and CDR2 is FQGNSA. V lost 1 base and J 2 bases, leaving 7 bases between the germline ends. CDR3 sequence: CASSLGQITDTQYF. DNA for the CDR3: TGTGCCAGCAGCTTAGGGCAGATCACAGATACGCAGTATTTT.

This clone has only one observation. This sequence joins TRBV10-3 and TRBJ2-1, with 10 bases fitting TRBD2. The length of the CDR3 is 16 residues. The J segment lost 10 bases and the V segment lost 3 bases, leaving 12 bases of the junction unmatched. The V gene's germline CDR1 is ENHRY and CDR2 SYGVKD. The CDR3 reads CAISEGSGRPIPEQFF. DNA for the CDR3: TGTGCCATCAGTGAAGGTAGCGGGAGGCCCATACCGGAGCAGTTCTTC.

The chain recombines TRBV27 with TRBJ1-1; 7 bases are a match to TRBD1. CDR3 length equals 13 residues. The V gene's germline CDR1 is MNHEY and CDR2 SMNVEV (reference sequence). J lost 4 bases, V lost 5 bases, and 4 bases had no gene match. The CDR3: CASSAWTGTEAFF. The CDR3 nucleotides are TGTGCCAGCAGTGCGTGGACAGGCACTGAAGCTTTCTTT.

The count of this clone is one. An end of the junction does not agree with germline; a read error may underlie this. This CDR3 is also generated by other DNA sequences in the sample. CDR3 protein: CSASGGLEVTF. CDR3 bases: TGCAGCGCTAGTGGGGGCCTTGAGGTGACCTTC. This chain connects TRBV20-1 to TRBJ1-2, with D perhaps TRBD1 (6 bases). The germline gives CDR1 DFQATT, CDR2 SNEGSKA (reference sequence). The CDR3 extends over 11 amino acids.

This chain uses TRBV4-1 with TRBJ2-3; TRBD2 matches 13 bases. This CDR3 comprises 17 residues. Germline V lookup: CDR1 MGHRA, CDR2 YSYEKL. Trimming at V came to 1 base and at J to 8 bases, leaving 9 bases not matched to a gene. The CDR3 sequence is CASSQVGTSGTGSTQYF. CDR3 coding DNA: TGCGCCAGCAGCCAAGTTGGGACTAGCGGGACGGGGAGTACGCAGTATTTT.

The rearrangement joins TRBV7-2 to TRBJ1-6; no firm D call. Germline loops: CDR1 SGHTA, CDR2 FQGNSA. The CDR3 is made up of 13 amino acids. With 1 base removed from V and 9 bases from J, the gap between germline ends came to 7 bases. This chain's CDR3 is CASSLGPGSPLHF. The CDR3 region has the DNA TGTGCCAGCAGCTTAGGACCGGGTTCACCCCTCCACTTT.

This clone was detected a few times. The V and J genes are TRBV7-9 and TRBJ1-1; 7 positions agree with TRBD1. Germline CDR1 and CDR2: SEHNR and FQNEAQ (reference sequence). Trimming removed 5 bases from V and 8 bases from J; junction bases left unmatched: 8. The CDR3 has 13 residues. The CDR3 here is CASSNSGTDEAFF. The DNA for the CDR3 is TGTGCCAGCAGCAACTCCGGGACAGACGAAGCTTTCTTT.

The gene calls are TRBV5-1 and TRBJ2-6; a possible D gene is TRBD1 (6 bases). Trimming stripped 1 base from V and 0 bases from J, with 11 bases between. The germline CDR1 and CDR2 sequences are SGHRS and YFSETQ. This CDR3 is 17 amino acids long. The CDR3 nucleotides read TGCGCCAGCAGCTTGAGACAGGCGTTCTCTGGGGCCAACGTCCTGACTTTC. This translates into CASSLRQAFSGANVLTF.

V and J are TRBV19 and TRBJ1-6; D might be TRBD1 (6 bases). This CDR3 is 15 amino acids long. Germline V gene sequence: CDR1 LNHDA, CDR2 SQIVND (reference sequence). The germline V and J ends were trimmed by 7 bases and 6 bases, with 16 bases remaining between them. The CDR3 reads CASTPPGQSNSPLHF. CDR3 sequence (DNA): TGTGCCAGTACCCCTCCGGGACAAAGTAATTCACCCCTCCACTTT.

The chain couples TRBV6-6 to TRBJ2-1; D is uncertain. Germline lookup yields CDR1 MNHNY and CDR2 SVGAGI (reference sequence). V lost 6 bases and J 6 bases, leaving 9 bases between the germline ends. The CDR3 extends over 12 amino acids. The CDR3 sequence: CASRGSGNEQFF. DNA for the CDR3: TGTGCCAGCAGGGGCAGTGGCAATGAGCAGTTCTTC.

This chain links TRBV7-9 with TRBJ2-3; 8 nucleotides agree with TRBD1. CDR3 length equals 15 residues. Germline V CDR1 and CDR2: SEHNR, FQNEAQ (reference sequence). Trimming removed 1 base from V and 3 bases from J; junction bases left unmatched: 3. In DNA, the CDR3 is TGTGCCAGCAGCTTAGGGACAGGGATTACAGATACGCAGTATTTT. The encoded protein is CASSLGTGITDTQYF.

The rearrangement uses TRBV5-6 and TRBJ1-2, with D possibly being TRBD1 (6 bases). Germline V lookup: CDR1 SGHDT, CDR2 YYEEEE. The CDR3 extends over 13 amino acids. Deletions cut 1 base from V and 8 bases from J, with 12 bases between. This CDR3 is CASSLNRDGGYTF. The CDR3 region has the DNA TGTGCCAGCAGCTTGAACAGGGACGGGGGCTACACCTTC.

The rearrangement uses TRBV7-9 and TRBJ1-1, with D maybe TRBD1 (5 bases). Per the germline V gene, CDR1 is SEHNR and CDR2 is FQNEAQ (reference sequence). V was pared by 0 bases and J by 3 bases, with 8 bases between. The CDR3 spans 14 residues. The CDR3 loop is CASSLAGAHTEAFF. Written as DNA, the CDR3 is TGTGCCAGCAGCTTAGCTGGGGCCCACACTGAAGCTTTCTTT.

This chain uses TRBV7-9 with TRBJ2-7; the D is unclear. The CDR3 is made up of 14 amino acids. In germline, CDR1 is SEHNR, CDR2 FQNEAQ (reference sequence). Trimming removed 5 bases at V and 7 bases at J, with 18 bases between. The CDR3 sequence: CASSPAPPWWEQYF. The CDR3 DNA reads TGTGCCAGCAGCCCAGCGCCCCCTTGGTGGGAGCAGTACTTC.